The next 16 T cell receptor beta chains were all read from a single sample in a study of Graves' ophthalmopathy and Graves' hyperthyroidism. RNA transcripts served as template for amplifying TCR beta CDR3 sequences. HTBI primers were employed in first-round RT-PCR, then a second-round multiplex PCR followed. TCRdb analysed the multiplex PCR reads with MiXCR anew, one entry per CDR3 protein. The sample contains 220,000 or so distinct CDR3 sequences, about 22% of which appear only once. The sequenced sample consisted of peripheral blood. All receptors come from a woman in her forties or fifties with Graves' ophthalmopathy.

In this sample, this clonotype turned up many times. V gene TRBV12-3 or TRBV12-4 combines with J gene TRBJ2-2; 13 nucleotides match TRBD2. The V segment lost 6 bases and the J segment 8 bases; nucleotides outside the gene matches: 9. This CDR3 contains 16 residues. The CDR3: CASRPPGTSGMGELFF. The CDR3 bases are TGTGCCAGCAGACCCCCCGGGACTAGCGGGATGGGGGAGCTGTTTTTT.

This clonotype appeared many times. The gene calls are TRBV7-9 and TRBJ2-5; D call uncertain. The CDR3 loop spans 14 amino acids. Germline V gives CDR1 SEHNR, CDR2 FQNEAQ (reference sequence). V was clipped by 6 bases and J by 5 bases, with 16 bases between them. CDR3 in amino acids: CASRSTAKGETQYF. The CDR3 DNA follows: TGTGCCAGCAGGTCTACAGCAAAGGGTGAGACCCAGTACTTC.

This clonotype was seen ten or more times. The chain employs TRBV24-1 and TRBJ2-5; D assignment may be TRBD1 or TRBD2 (6 bases each). Trimming cost V 0 bases and J 5 bases, with 18 bases left between them. The CDR3 has 17 residues. CDR1 KGHDR and CDR2 SFDVKD come from the germline V gene. Here the CDR3 reads CATSDLSGGSPGETQYF. Here the CDR3 DNA reads TGTGCCACCAGTGATTTGTCCGGGGGCTCTCCTGGGGAGACCCAGTACTTC.

This clonotype has at least ten counts. In DNA form, the CDR3 reads TGTGCCAGCAACTCGGACAGGAACACTGAAGCTTTCTTT. Translation: CASNSDRNTEAFF. The rearrangement uses TRBV12-3 or TRBV12-4 and TRBJ1-1, with D perhaps TRBD1 (6 bases). V was trimmed by 7 bases and J by 1 base, leaving 10 bases between them. The CDR3 spans 13 residues.

This clonotype was detected many times. This chain connects TRBV6-1 to TRBJ1-1; TRBD1 aligns across 9 bases. The CDR3 is 16 residues long. Trimming took 6 bases from V and 6 from J; bases not matched to a gene: 14. Germline values: CDR1 MNHNS, CDR2 SASEGT. The CDR3 sequence is CASSSPGQGFGPEAFF. In DNA form, the CDR3 reads TGTGCCAGCAGCTCGCCGGGACAGGGTTTCGGTCCTGAAGCTTTCTTT.

The sample holds many counts of this clonotype. The rearrangement joins TRBV19 to TRBJ1-5; no clear D. This CDR3 has 14 amino acids. Germline loops: CDR1 LNHDA, CDR2 SQIVND (reference sequence). V dropped 5 bases and J dropped 0 bases, with 8 bases sitting between them. The CDR3: CASSSYHSNQPQHF. The CDR3 DNA sequence: TGTGCCAGTAGTTCCTACCATAGCAATCAGCCCCAGCATTTT.

This clonotype appeared many times. The rearrangement links TRBV12-3 or TRBV12-4 to TRBJ2-7; the D is unclear. This CDR3 is 13 amino acids long. V lost 0 bases and J lost 7, with 10 bases in between. CDR3 in amino acids: CASSLARKGEQYF. DNA for the CDR3: TGTGCCAGCAGTTTAGCAAGAAAGGGAGAGCAGTACTTC.

The chain joins TRBV12-3 or TRBV12-4 to TRBJ1-1; TRBD1 matches at 8 bases. J gave up 6 bases and V 8 bases, and 11 bases lay outside the gene matches. The CDR3 has 14 residues. The CDR3 here is CASSGDRGLAEAFF. The CDR3 DNA reads as TGTGCCAGCTCTGGTGACAGGGGCTTAGCTGAAGCTTTCTTT.

This clonotype was detected many times. The chain uses TRBV18 and TRBJ2-5; 9 nucleotides agree with TRBD2. J gave up 5 bases and V 8 bases, and 6 bases lay outside the gene matches. Germline CDR1 KGHSH, CDR2 LQKENI. The CDR3 is made up of 13 amino acids. The CDR3 sequence: CASRTSVSETQYF. The CDR3 DNA sequence: TGTGCCAGCAGGACTAGCGTTTCGGAGACCCAGTACTTC.

The V gene is TRBV18, the J gene TRBJ2-7; D possibly corresponds to TRBD1 (6 bases). CDR1 and CDR2 (germline): KGHSH, LQKENI. This CDR3 contains 13 residues. Trimming stripped 6 bases from V and 3 bases from J, with 12 bases between. The CDR3 DNA reads TGTGCCAGCTCTTCCGGACAGTACTACGAGCAGTACTTC. Translating gives CASSSGQYYEQYF.

The rearrangement links TRBV7-2 to TRBJ2-5; 7 positions match TRBD1. V shed 5 bases and J 4 bases; nucleotides not matched to a gene: 4. The CDR3 length is 13 residues. Germline CDR1 and CDR2: SGHTA and FQGNSA. The CDR3 protein is CASSPTGVETQYF. Written as DNA, the CDR3 is TGTGCCAGCAGCCCAACAGGGGTAGAGACCCAGTACTTC.

This clonotype was recorded a few times. The chain carries TRBV24-1 and TRBJ2-7; tentative D call: TRBD2 (6 bases). Germline V lookup: CDR1 KGHDR, CDR2 SFDVKD. V dropped 7 bases and J dropped 0 bases, with 15 bases sitting between them. This CDR3 comprises 15 residues. The CDR3 loop is CATRDPGLGSYEQYF. DNA of the CDR3: TGTGCCACCAGAGACCCGGGACTCGGCTCCTACGAGCAGTACTTC.

The CDR3 DNA sequence: TGTGCCAGCAGCGTAAATATAGGGTCGGTGGCCGGGGAGCTGTTTTTT. Its translation: CASSVNIGSVAGELFF. The chain combines TRBV9 with TRBJ2-2; unclear D gene. Per the germline V gene, CDR1 is SGDLS and CDR2 is YYNGEE. Trimming pared 1 base from V and 6 bases from J, leaving 16 bases between. CDR3 length: 16 residues. Drawing the rest from reference TRBV9 and TRBJ2-2, the complete variable domain is DSGVTQTPKHLITATGQRVTLRCSPRSGDLSVYWYQQSLDQGLQFLIQYYNGEERAKGNILERFSAQQFPDLHSELNLSSLELGDSALYFCASSVNIGSVAGELFFGEGSRLTVL.

This clonotype occurred a few times. CDR3 bases: TGCAGTGCCACGGAAGACAGCTTGAACACTGAAGCTTTCTTT. Its protein product is CSATEDSLNTEAFF. The chain employs TRBV20-1 and TRBJ1-1, with a possible D match to TRBD1 (5 bases). V shed 6 bases and J shed 0 bases, with 14 bases lying between them. The CDR3 runs 14 residues. Germline V gives CDR1 DFQATT, CDR2 SNEGSKA (reference sequence).

This clonotype occurred many times. V gene TRBV7-2 combines with J gene TRBJ1-1; 9 bases are shared with TRBD1. The CDR3 sequence is 15 residues long. The germline V gene has CDR1 SGHTA and CDR2 FQGNSA. J lost 4 bases, V lost 5 bases, and 8 bases had no gene match. The CDR3 DNA sequence: TGTGCCAGCAGCACGATACAGGGGGCCGGCACTGAAGCTTTCTTT. Protein: CASSTIQGAGTEAFF.

This clonotype has a handful of counts. The rearrangement uses TRBV3-1 and TRBJ1-2; D is undetermined. V was pared by 3 bases and J by 5 bases, with 10 bases between. Germline V gene sequence: CDR1 LGHDT, CDR2 YNNKEL (reference sequence). The CDR3 totals 13 residues. The CDR3 is CASSQNTPYGYTF. CDR3 nucleotide sequence: TGTGCCAGCAGCCAGAATACTCCTTATGGCTACACCTTC.